The rows below give T cell receptor beta chains drawn from one sample of a study of blood T cell repertoires in COVID-19. Clones were sequenced by immunoSEQ multiplex PCR, and TCRdb holds only the in-frame ones, with some missing. Of roughly 170,000 clones detected, approximately 82% appear once; the ten largest clones hold around 16%. Sequenced sample: PBMCs or T cells enriched from blood (not recorded which). These receptors all come from a woman in her fifties or sixties who had recovered from COVID-19. Each CDR3 is given with its conserved first and last residue.

j_call | v_call | cdr3_aa
TRBJ1-1 | TRBV12-3/TRBV12-4 | CASLRGFGEAFF
TRBJ2-1 | TRBV5-1 | CASQSLVTDNEQFF
TRBJ2-7 | TRBV7-2 | CASRDFSGSLYEQYF
TRBJ2-3 | TRBV3-1/TRBV3-2 | CASSQGVTSDTQYF
TRBJ2-5 | TRBV2 | CASTGGPRGETQYF
TRBJ1-5 | TRBV3-1/TRBV3-2 | CASSQGLVSNQPQHF
TRBJ2-1 | TRBV11-2 | CASSFGTVNEQFF
TRBJ2-1 | TRBV7-2 | CASSLSSGRNNNEQFF
TRBJ2-5 | TRBV7-2 | CASSSRLAVQETQYF
TRBJ1-3 | TRBV6-1 | CASSERGSGNTIYF
TRBJ2-2 | TRBV5-1 | CASSLSGGELFF
TRBJ1-5 | TRBV7-9 | CASSLAEGAAQPQHF
TRBJ1-1 | TRBV29-1 | CSVTGQVFTEAFF
TRBJ1-6 | TRBV29-1 | CSVEDRGRLCSPLHF
TRBJ2-1 | TRBV7-2 | CASSLGGFEQFF
TRBJ2-7 | TRBV30 | CAWSPAGLSYEQYF
TRBJ1-5 | TRBV12-2 | CASRLRMGRIEANQPQHF